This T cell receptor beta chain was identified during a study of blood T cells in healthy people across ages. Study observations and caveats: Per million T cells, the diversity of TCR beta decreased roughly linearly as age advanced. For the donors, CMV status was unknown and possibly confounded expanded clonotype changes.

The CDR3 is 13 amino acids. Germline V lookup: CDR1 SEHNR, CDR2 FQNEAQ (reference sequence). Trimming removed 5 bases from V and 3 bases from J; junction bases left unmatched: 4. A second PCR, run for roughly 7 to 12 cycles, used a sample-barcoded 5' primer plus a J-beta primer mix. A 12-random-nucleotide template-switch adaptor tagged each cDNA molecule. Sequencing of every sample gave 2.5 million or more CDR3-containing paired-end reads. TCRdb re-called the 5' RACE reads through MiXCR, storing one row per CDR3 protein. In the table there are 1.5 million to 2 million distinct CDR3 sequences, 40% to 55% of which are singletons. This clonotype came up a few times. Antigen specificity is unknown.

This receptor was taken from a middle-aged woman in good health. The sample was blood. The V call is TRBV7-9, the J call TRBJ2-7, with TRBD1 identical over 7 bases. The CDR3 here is CASSTDRVYEQYF. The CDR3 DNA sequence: TGTGCCAGCAGCACTGACAGGGTCTACGAGCAGTACTTC.